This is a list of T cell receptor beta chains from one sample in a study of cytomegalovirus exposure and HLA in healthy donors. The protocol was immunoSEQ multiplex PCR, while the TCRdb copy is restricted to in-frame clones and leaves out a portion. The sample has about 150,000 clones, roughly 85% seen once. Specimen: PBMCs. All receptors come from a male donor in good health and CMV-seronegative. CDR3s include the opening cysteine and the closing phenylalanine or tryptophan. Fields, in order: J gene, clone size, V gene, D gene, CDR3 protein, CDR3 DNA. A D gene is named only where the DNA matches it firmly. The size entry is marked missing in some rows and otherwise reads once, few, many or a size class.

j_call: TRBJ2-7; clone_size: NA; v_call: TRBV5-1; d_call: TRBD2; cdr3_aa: CASRLDLAGVIIDEQYF; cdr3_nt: TGCGCCAGCCGCTTGGACCTAGCGGGAGTTATAATTGACGAGCAGTACTTC
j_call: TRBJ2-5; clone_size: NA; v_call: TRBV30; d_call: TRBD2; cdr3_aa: CAWRSTSGNGETQYF; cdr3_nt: TGTGCCTGGAGATCGACTAGCGGCAACGGGGAGACCCAGTACTTC
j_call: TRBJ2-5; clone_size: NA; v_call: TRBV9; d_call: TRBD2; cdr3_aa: CASSPRGGPETQYF; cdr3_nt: TGTGCCAGCAGCCCGCGGGGGGGCCCAGAGACCCAGTACTTC
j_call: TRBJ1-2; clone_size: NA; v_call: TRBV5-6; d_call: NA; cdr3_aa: CASSFGARVDGYTF; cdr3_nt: TGTGCCAGCAGCTTCGGTGCCAGGGTAGATGGCTACACCTTC
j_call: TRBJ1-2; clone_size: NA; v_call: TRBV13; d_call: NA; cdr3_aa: CASSLFGDGYTF; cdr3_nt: TGTGCCAGCAGCTTATTCGGGGATGGCTACACCTTC
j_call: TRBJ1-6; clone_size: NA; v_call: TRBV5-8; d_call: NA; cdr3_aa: CASSFGGRVNNSPLHF; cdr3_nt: TGTGCCAGCAGCTTCGGGGGGCGCGTTAATAATTCACCCCTCCACTTT
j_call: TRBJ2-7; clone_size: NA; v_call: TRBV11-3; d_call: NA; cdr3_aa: CASSRRGLSYEQYF; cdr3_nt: TGTGCCAGCAGCAGGAGGGGTTTGTCCTACGAGCAGTACTTC
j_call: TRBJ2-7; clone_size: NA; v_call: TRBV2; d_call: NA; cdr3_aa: CASSTSRGHDEQYF; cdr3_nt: TGTGCCAGCAGTACATCTCGGGGACACGACGAGCAGTACTTC
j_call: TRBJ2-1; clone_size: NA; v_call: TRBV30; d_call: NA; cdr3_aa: CAWSVLRGTGSYNEQFF; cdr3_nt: TGTGCCTGGAGTGTACTAAGGGGGACCGGATCCTACAATGAGCAGTTCTTC
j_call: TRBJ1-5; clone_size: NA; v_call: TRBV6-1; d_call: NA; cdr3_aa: CASRQGNQPQHF; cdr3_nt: TGTGCCAGCCGGCAGGGGAATCAGCCCCAGCATTTT
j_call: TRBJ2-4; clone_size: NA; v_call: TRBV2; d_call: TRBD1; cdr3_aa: CASSAQGVKGVGVQYF; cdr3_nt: TGTGCCAGCAGTGCACAGGGGGTTAAGGGGGTCGGTGTTCAGTACTTC
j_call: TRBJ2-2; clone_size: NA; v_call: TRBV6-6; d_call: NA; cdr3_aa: CASSYGGAGELFF; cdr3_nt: TGTGCCAGCAGTTACGGAGGAGCCGGGGAGCTGTTTTTT
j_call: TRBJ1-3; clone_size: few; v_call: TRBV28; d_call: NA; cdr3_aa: CASSRVPSSGNTIYF; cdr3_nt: TGTGCCAGCAGTCGGGTTCCGAGCTCTGGAAACACCATATATTTT
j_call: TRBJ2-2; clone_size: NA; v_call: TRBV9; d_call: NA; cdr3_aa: CASSASEFSDTGRVGTGELFF; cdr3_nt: TGTGCCAGCAGCGCTAGTGAATTTTCCGACACAGGGAGGGTGGGCACCGGGGAGCTGTTTTTT
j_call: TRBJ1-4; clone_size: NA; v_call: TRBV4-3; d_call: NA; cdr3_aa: CASSQDVWTAGEKLFF; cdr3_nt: TGCGCCAGCAGCCAAGACGTCTGGACAGCTGGGGAAAAACTGTTTTTT
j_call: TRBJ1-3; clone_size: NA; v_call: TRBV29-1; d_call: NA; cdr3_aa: CSVEMANEVNTIYF; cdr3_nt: TGCAGCGTTGAAATGGCCAACGAGGTAAACACCATATATTTT
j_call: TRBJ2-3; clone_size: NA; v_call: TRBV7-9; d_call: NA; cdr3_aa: CASSLGRTTDTQYF; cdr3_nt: TGTGCCAGCAGCTTAGGCAGAACCACAGATACGCAGTATTTT
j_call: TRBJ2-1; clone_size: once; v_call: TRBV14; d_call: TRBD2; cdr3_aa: CASSQVVSAGVVNEQFF; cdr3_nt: TGTGCCAGCAGCCAAGTAGTTAGTGCGGGGGTCGTCAATGAGCAGTTCTTC
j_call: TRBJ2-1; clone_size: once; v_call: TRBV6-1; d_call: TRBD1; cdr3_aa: CASSPDRDNEQFF; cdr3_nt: TGTGCCAGCAGCCCGGACAGGGACAATGAGCAGTTCTTC
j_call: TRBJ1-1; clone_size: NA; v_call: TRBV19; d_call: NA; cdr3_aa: CASSIERDRMNTEAFF; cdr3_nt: TGTGCCAGTAGTATCGAACGAGACAGGATGAACACTGAAGCTTTCTTT
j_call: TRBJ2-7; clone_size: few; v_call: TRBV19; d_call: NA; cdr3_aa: CASSIVWEIYEQYF; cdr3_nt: TGTGCCAGTAGTATAGTTTGGGAGATCTACGAGCAGTACTTC
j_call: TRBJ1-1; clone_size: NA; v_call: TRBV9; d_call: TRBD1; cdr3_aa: CASSEQGDTEAFF; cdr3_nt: TGTGCCAGCAGCGAACAGGGGGACACTGAAGCTTTCTTT
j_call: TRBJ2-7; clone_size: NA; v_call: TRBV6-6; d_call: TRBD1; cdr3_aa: CASSYSTGGAHEQYF; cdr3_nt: TGTGCCAGCAGTTACTCGACAGGGGGCGCGCACGAGCAGTACTTC
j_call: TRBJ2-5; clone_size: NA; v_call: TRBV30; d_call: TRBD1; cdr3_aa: CAWSPGQGPQETQYF; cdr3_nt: TGTGCCTGGAGCCCCGGACAGGGACCCCAAGAGACCCAGTACTTC
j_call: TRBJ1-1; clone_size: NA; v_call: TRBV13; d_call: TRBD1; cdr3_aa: CASSLGQGTEAFF; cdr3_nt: TGTGCCAGCAGCCTCGGACAGGGAACTGAAGCTTTCTTT
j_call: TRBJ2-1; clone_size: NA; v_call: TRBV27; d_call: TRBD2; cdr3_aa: CASSFQVWGGEQFF; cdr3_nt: TGTGCCAGCAGTTTCCAGGTTTGGGGGGGTGAGCAGTTCTTC
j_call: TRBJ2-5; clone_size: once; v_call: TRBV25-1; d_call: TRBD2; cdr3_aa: CASSEWEGDETQYF; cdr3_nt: TGTGCCAGCAGTGAATGGGAGGGTGACGAGACCCAGTACTTC
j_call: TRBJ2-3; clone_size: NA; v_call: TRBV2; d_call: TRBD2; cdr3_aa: CASSGSGGAGNTQYF; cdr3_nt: TGTGCCAGCAGTGGTAGCGGGGGGGCAGGAAATACGCAGTATTTT
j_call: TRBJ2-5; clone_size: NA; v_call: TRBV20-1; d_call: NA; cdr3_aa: CSARNLETQYF; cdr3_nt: TGCAGTGCTAGAAATCTAGAGACCCAGTACTTC
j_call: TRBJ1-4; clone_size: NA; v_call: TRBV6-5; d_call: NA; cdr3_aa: CASSSPGSNEKLFF; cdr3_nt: TGTGCCAGCAGTTCCCCCGGGAGTAATGAAAAACTGTTTTTT
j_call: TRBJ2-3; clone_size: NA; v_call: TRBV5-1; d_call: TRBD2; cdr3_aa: CASSLPPSGGAMGADTQYF; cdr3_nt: TGCGCCAGCAGCTTGCCACCCAGCGGGGGGGCCATGGGTGCAGATACGCAGTATTTT
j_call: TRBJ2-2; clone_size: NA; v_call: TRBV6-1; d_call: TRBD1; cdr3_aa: CASSGTGLTGELFF; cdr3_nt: TGTGCCAGCAGTGGGACAGGGCTAACCGGGGAGCTGTTTTTT
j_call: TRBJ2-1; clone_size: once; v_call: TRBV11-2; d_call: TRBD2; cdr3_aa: CASSLEDGASGRMRNEQFF; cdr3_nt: TGTGCCAGCAGCTTAGAGGATGGGGCTAGCGGGAGGATGAGGAATGAGCAGTTCTTC
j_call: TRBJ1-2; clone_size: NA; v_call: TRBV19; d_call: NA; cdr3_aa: CASKNRQPLYGYTF; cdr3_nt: TGTGCCAGTAAGAATAGACAACCTCTCTATGGCTACACCTTC
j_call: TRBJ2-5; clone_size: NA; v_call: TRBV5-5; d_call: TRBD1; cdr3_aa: CASSQGRTGWETQYF; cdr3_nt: TGTGCCAGCAGCCAGGGGCGGACAGGGTGGGAGACCCAGTACTTC
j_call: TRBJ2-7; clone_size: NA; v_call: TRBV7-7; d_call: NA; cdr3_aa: CASSLGEGTEQYF; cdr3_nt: TGTGCTAGCAGCTTAGGCGAGGGGACAGAGCAGTACTTC
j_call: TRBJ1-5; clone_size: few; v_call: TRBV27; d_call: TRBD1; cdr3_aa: CASSPHLTGVGQPQHF; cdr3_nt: TGTGCCAGCAGTCCCCACCTCACAGGGGTTGGACAGCCCCAGCATTTT
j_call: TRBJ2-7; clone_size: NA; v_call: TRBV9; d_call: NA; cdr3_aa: CASSVEGQNTRMWEQYF; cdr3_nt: TGTGCCAGCAGCGTAGAGGGGCAGAATACCCGTATGTGGGAGCAGTACTTC
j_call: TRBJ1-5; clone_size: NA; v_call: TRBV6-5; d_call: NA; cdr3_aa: CASSYQGYQPQHF; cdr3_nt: TGTGCCAGCAGTTACCAGGGCTATCAGCCCCAGCATTTT
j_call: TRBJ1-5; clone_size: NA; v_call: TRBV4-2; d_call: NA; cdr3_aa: CASSQGADLNAAQHF; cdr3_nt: TGTGCCAGCAGCCAGGGGGCCGATCTAAATGCAGCCCAGCATTTT
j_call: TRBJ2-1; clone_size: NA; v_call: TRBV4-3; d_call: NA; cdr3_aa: CASSQEGLAGGEQFF; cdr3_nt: TGCGCCAGCAGCCAAGAAGGCCTAGCCGGGGGTGAGCAGTTCTTC
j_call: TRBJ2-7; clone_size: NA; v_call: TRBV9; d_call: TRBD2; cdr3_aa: CASSVEAFGRGEQYF; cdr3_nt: TGTGCCAGCAGCGTAGAGGCCTTTGGGAGGGGCGAGCAGTACTTC
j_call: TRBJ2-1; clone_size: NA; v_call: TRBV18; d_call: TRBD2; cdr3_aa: CASSPTSGSVGEQFF; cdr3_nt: TGTGCCAGCTCACCAACTAGCGGCTCCGTTGGGGAGCAGTTCTTC
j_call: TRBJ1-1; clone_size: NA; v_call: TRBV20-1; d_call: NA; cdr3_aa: CSSLTGGEAFF; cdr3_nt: TGCAGTTCACTGACGGGCGGGGAAGCTTTCTTT
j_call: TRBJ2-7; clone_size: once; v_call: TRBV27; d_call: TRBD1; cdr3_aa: CASSLYWGQGYEQYF; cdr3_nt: TGTGCCAGCAGTTTATATTGGGGACAGGGCTACGAGCAGTACTTC
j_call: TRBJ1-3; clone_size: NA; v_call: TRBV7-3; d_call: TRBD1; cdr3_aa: CASSTGTASGNTIYF; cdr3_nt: TGTGCCAGCAGCACCGGGACAGCCTCTGGAAACACCATATATTTT
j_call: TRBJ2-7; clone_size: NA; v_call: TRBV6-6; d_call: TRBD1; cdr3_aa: CASSYAGQGSHEQYF; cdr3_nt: TGTGCCAGCAGTTACGCTGGACAGGGTTCCCACGAGCAGTACTTC
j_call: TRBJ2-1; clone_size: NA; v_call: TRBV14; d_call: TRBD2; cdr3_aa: CASSQGLASHNEQFF; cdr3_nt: TGTGCCAGCAGCCAAGGACTAGCGTCCCACAATGAGCAGTTCTTC
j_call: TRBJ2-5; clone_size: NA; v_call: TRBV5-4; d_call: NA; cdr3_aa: CASRIFGGPETQYF; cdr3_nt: TGTGCCAGCAGGATCTTTGGGGGCCCTGAGACCCAGTACTTC
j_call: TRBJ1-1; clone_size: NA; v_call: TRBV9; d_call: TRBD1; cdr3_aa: CASSASGGNTEAFF; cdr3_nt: TGTGCCAGCAGCGCCTCAGGGGGAAACACTGAAGCTTTCTTT
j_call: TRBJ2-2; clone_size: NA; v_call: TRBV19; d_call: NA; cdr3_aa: CASSLAGELFF; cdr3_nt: TGTGCCAGTAGCCTCGCCGGGGAGCTGTTTTTT
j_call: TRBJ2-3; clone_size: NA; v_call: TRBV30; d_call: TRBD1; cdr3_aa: CAWSVRQGAADTQYF; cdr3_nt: TGTGCCTGGAGTGTACGACAGGGGGCTGCAGATACGCAGTATTTT
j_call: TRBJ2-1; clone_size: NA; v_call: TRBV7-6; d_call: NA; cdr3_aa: CASSFGGPTSYNEQFF; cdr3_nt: TGTGCCAGCAGCTTCGGCGGGCCTACCTCCTACAATGAGCAGTTCTTC
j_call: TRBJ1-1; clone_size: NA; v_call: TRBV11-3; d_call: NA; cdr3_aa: CASSSTAGTEAFF; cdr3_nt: TGTGCCAGCAGCTCCACGGCGGGCACTGAAGCTTTCTTT
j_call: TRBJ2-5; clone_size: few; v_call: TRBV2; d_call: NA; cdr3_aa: CASRLLVGETQYF; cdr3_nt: TGTGCCAGCAGGCTACTAGTTGGGGAGACCCAGTACTTC
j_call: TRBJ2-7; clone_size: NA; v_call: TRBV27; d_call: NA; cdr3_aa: CASSAQTRSYEQYF; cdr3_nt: TGTGCCAGCAGCGCCCAGACACGCTCCTACGAGCAGTACTTC
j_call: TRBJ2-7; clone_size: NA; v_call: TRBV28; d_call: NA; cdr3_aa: CASTPGSGKYEQYF; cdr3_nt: TGTGCCAGCACCCCAGGGTCAGGGAAATACGAGCAGTACTTC